The T cell receptor beta chain described here comes from a study of Graves' ophthalmopathy and Graves' hyperthyroidism. Study-level information: Peripheral blood sampling occurred at initial diagnosis, before any treatment. Study conclusions and caveats: The blood repertoire also included most expanded thyroid clonotypes above 0.001 frequency. It was with 65% to 71% sensitivity and about 72% specificity that the model predicted ophthalmopathy progression.

There are 15 residues in the CDR3. Germline values: CDR1 SGHVS, CDR2 FNYEAQ. V was pared by 5 bases and J by 5 bases, with 10 bases of the junction left unmatched. This clonotype was picked up many times. The antigen is unknown. RNA transcripts yielded amplified TCR beta CDR3 regions. First-round RT-PCR used HTBI primers; second-round multiplex PCR followed. A single record per CDR3 protein comes from TCRdb applying MiXCR to the multiplex PCR reads. The table lists about 160,000 distinct CDR3 sequences, more than 30% of them singletons. The authors diagnosed from clinical symptoms, serum thyroxine, TRAb, thyroid ultrasound and orbital computed tomography.

The genes are TRBV7-6 and TRBJ2-5; TRBD1 matches 8 bases. The material sequenced was peripheral blood. The TCR originated in a woman aged 40 to 49 with Graves' ophthalmopathy. DNA for the CDR3: TGTGCCAGCAGCCCCCTGGACAGGGAGTTGGAGACCCAGTACTTC. Amino acid sequence: CASSPLDRELETQYF.